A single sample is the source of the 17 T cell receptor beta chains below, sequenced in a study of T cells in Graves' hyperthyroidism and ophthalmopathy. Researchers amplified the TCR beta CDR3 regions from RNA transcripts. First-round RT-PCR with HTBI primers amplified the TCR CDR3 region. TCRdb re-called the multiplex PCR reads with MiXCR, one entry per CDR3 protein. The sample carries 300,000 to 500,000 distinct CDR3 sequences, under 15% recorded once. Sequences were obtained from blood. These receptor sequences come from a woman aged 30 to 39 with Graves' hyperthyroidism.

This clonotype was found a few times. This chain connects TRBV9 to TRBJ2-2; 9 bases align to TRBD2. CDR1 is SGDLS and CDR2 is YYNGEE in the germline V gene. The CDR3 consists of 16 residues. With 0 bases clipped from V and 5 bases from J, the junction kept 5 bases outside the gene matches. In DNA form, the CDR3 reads TGTGCCAGCAGCGTAGACGGCGGGAGGGTAACCGGGGAGCTGTTTTTT. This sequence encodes CASSVDGGRVTGELFF. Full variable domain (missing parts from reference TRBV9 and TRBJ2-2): DSGVTQTPKHLITATGQRVTLRCSPRSGDLSVYWYQQSLDQGLQFLIQYYNGEERAKGNILERFSAQQFPDLHSELNLSSLELGDSALYFCASSVDGGRVTGELFFGEGSRLTVL.

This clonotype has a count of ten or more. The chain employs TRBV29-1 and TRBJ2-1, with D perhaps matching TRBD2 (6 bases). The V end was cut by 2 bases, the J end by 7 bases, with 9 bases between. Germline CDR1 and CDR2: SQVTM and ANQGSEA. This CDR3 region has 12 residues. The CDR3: CSVEIAANEQFF. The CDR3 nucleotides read TGCAGCGTTGAAATAGCGGCTAATGAGCAGTTCTTC.

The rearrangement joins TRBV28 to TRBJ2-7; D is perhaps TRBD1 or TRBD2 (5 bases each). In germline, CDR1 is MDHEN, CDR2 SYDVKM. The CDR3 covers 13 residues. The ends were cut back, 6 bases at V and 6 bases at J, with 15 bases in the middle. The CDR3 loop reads CASSVALGTEQYF. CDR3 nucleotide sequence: TGTGCCAGCAGCGTAGCTCTCGGGACCGAGCAGTACTTC.

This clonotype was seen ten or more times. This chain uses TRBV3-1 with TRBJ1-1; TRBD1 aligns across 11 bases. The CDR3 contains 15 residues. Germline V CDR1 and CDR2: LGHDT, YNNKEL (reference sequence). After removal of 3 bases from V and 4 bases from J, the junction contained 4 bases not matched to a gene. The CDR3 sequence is CASSHSGTGGTEAFF. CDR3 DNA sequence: TGTGCCAGCAGCCACTCCGGGACAGGGGGCACTGAAGCTTTCTTT.

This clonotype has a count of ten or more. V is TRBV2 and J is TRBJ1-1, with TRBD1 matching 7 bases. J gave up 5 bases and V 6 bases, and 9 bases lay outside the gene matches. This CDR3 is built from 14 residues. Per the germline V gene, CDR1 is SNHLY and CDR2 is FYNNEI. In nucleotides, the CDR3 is TGTGCCAGCAGCGCAGGAGGGGGCTGGACTGAAGCTTTCTTT. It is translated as CASSAGGGWTEAFF.

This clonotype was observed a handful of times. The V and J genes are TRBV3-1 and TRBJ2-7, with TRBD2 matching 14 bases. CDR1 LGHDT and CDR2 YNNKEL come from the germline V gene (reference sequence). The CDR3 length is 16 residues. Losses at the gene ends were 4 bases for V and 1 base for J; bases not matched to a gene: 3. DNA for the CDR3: TGTGCCAGCAGCCGCGGGACTAGCGGGAGTTCCTACGAGCAGTACTTC. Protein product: CASSRGTSGSSYEQYF.

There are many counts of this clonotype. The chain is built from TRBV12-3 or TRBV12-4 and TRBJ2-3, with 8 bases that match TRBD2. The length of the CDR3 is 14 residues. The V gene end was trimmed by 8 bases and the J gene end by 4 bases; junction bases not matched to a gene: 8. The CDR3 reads CASQREFFADTQYF. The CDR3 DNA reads TGTGCCAGCCAGCGGGAGTTTTTCGCAGATACGCAGTATTTT.

This CDR3 is CSVVGYDTGELFF. Here the CDR3 DNA reads TGCAGCGTTGTAGGGTACGACACCGGGGAGCTGTTTTTT. The chain is built from TRBV29-1 and TRBJ2-2; D gene ambiguous. The CDR3 is made up of 13 amino acids. Trimming cost V 4 bases and J 3 bases, with 9 bases left between them. Per the germline V gene, CDR1 is SQVTM and CDR2 is ANQGSEA.

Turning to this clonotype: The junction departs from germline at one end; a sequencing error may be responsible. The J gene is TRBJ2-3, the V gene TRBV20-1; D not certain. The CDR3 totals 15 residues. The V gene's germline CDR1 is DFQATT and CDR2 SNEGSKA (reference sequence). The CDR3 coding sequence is TGCACTGCTAGAGTTCAGTACTCTAGCACAGATACGCAGTATTTT. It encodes CTARVQYSSTDTQYF.

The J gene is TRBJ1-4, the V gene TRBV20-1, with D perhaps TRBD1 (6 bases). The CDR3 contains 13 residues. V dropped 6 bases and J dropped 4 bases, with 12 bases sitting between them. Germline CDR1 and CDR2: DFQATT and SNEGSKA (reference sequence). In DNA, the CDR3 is TGCAGTGCGACCGGGACAAGTAATGAAAAACTGTTTTTT. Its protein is CSATGTSNEKLFF.

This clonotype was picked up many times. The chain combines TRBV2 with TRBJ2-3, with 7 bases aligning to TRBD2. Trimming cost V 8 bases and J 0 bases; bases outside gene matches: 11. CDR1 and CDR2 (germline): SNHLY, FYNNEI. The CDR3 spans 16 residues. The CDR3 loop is CASSRGGSPSTDTQYF. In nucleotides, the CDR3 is TGTGCCAGCTCACGGGGCGGGAGTCCAAGCACAGATACGCAGTATTTT.

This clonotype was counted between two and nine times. CDR3 DNA sequence: TGTGCCTCTCGGGGGCAAGAGGGGGCGGTGGGGGAGCAGTACTTC. Amino acid sequence: CASRGQEGAVGEQYF. The rearrangement links TRBV10-3 to TRBJ2-7, with a weak D call TRBD1 (7 bases). The CDR3 has 15 residues. V was cut by 11 bases and J by 7 bases, with 27 bases left in between. From germline, CDR1 is ENHRY and CDR2 SYGVKD.

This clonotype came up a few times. Here the CDR3 DNA reads TGTGCCAGCAGTTTACCCTCCGGGACAGGGGGCCTCGGAAACACCATATATTTT. This codes for CASSLPSGTGGLGNTIYF. This chain uses TRBV28 with TRBJ1-3; TRBD1 agrees at 12 bases. From germline, CDR1 is MDHEN and CDR2 SYDVKM. The V gene end was trimmed by 2 bases and the J gene end by 4 bases; junction bases not matched to a gene: 9. The CDR3 sequence is 18 residues long.

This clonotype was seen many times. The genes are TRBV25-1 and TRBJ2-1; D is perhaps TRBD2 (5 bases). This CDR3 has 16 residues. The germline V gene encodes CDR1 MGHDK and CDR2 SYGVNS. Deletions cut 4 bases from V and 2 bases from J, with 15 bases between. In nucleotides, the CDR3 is TGTGCCAGCAGTGGATGGTCAGCGGATGCCTACAATGAGCAGTTCTTC. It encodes CASSGWSADAYNEQFF.

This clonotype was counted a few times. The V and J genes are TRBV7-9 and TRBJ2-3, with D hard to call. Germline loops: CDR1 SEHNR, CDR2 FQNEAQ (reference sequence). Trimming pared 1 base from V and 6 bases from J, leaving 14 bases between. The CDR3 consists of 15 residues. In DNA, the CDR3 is TGTGCCAGCAGCTTAGGAAACCTTCCAGTCGATACGCAGTATTTT. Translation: CASSLGNLPVDTQYF. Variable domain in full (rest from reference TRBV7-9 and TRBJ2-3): DTGVSQNPRHKITKRGQNVTFRCDPISEHNRLYWYRQTLGQGPEFLTYFQNEAQLEKSRLLSDRFSAERPKGSFSTLEIQRTEQGDSAMYLCASSLGNLPVDTQYFGPGTRLTVL.

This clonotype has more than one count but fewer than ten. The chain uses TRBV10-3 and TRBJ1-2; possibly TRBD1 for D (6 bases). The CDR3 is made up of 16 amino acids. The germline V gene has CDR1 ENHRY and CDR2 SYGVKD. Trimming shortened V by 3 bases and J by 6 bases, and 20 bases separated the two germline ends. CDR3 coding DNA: TGTGCCATCAGTGACCCGGGGGCAGGGGTAGGCAATGGCTACACCTTC. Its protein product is CAISDPGAGVGNGYTF.

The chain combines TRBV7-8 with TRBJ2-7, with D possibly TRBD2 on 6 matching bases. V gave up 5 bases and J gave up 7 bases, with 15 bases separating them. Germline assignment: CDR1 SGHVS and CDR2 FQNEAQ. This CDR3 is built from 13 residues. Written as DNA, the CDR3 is TGTGCCAGCAGCCCCGGAGGGGAGTGGGAGCAGTACTTC. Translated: CASSPGGEWEQYF.